The present T cell receptor beta chain was sequenced within a study of OX40 agonist ivuxolimab in advanced cancers. For the wider study: The costimulatory receptor OX40 (CD134) was targeted by ivuxolimab, a fully human IgG2 agonistic monoclonal antibody. Intravenous ivuxolimab was administered to patients every 2 weeks at six dose levels: 0.01, 0.1, 0.3, 1.5, 3 and 10 mg/kg. Of the roughly 51 patients in dose escalation, 19 had hepatocellular carcinoma, some 15 had melanoma, 9 had renal cell carcinoma and 9 had head and neck cancer. In the dose-escalation cohort, 70% to 85% of patients were male, and the mean age was roughly 56 years with a range of 23 to 79. Patients were allowed to have had prior anti-PD-1, anti-PD-L1 or anti-CTLA-4 therapy, and about 40% of the dose-escalation patients had been treated with checkpoint inhibitors. Partial responses were achieved by three dose-escalation patients, of whom one had hepatocellular carcinoma and two had cutaneous melanoma. The point of sequencing TCRbeta in the periphery was to test whether ivuxolimab changed TCR sequence diversity and drove clonal T-cell expansion. The paper reports the monotherapy dose-escalation portion (N = 52 patients) of the phase I ivuxolimab trial.

Overall study outcomes, separate from this receptor: At doses from 0.1 to 3.0 mg/kg, clonal expansion was seen in both CD4+ and CD8+ blood T cells between baseline and week 6. Low levels of normalized T-cell clonal expansion were also seen in some nonresponding patients. Which antigens the clonally expanded peripheral T cells were specific for was not determined. After ivuxolimab, expanded clones were on average more numerous among CD8+ T cells than among CD4+ T cells. Partial responders in the 0.1-3.0 mg/kg groups had among the lowest normalized peripheral clonal expansion, especially among CD8+ T cells.

Patients with autoimmune disease history or receiving systemic immunosuppression were excluded from the trial. Peripheral blood for TCR sequencing was collected from all dose cohorts at baseline, on cycle 4 day 1, and on cycle 7 day 1. Samples were obtained from an open-label, multicenter, first-in-human phase I dose-escalation trial of ivuxolimab. Adults with locally advanced or metastatic melanoma, renal cell, hepatocellular, or head and neck squamous cell carcinoma were enrolled in the trial. Before TCR sequencing, CD4+ and CD8+ T cells were separately sorted from peripheral blood. Germline trimming amounts to 10 bases on V and 2 bases on J, with 12 as the count of junction bases outside the gene matches. Via the germline V gene, CDR1 is ENHRY and CDR2 SYGVKD. The CDR3 runs 16 amino acids, cysteine and phenylalanine included. Only the CDR3 region is kept as DNA, spanning 48 bases read in frame from base 1.

Points on this clone: Its antigen target is currently unknown. It has no much larger one-base neighbor in the sample; base qualities were not kept.

For sequencing of the TCRbeta CDR3 region, genomic DNA was extracted from the sorted cells. The immunoSEQ Assay was used for sequencing of TCRbeta CDR3 regions. TCRdb mirrors the immuneACCESS table, restricted to in-frame sequences. Some clones are absent from its copies; in checked studies, under half trace to an unresolved V gene, and the reason for the others is unknown. The sample contains 65,000 to 85,000 clones, 84% of them found a single time. The ten largest clonotypes hold 6.9% of the sample. The rearranged chain carries TRBV10-3 and TRBJ2-2; 8 bases in the middle match TRBD2. The sequence derives from an adult with an advanced solid tumor such as melanoma, head and neck, liver or kidney cancer. The sample in question was CD4+ or CD8+ T cells sorted from blood, obtained in a trial of the OX40 agonist ivuxolimab. The CDR3 region: CASTKLAARNTGELFF. The base sequence is TGTGCCAGCACAAAACTAGCGGCTCGTAACACCGGGGAGCTGTTTTTT.